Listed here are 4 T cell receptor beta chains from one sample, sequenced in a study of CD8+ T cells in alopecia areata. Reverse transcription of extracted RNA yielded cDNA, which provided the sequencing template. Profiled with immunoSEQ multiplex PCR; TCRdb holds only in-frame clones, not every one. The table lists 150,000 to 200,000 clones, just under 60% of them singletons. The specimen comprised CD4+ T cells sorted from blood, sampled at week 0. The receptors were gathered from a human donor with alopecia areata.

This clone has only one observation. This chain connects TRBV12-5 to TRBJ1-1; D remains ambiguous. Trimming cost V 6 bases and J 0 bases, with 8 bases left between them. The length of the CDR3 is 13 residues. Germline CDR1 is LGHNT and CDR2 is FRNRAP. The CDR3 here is CASGAGLNTEAFF. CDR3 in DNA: TGTGCTAGTGGGGCCGGATTGAACACTGAAGCTTTCTTT.

The CDR3 DNA reads TGTGCCAGCCAGACAGGGGAGGAAAAACTGTTTTTT. Its translation is CASQTGEEKLFF. This chain joins TRBV5-6 and TRBJ1-4, with 8 nucleotides matching TRBD1. CDR1 and CDR2 (germline): SGHDT, YYEEEE. V lost 7 bases to trimming and J lost 8 bases; unmatched junction nucleotides: 4. This CDR3 has 12 residues.

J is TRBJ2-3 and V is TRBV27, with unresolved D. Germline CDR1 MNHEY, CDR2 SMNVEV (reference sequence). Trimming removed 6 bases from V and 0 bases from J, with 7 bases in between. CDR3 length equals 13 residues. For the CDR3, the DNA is TGTGCCAGCAGAAAGTTTAGCACAGATACGCAGTATTTT. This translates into CASRKFSTDTQYF.

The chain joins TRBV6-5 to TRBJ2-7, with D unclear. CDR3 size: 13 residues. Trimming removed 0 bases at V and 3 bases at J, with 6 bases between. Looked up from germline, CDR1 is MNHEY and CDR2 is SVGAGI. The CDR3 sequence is CASSYSRGYEQYF. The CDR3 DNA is TGTGCCAGCAGTTACTCACGCGGCTACGAGCAGTACTTC.